This T cell receptor beta chain was profiled in a study of post-analysis software for immune sequencing data. Overall study: The disease courses spanned relapsing-remitting, secondary progressive and progressive-relapsing forms of multiple sclerosis. Study findings and constraints: Controls significantly exceeded multiple sclerosis patients in normalized Chao1 diversity. TRBV5-6, TRBV5-1 and TRBV20-1 belonged to a set of about 5 TRBV segments that were more frequent in patients than controls.

Points on this clonotype: Antigen: not known.

Prepared TCR beta cDNA libraries contained unique molecular identifiers. The T cell input of roughly 0.9 to 11 million gave approximately 460,000 cDNA molecules. TCRdb processed the PCR reads anew with MiXCR; each CDR3 protein has one entry. Here the sample spans roughly 570,000 distinct CDR3 sequences, around 36% being singletons. Germline assignment: CDR1 WSHSY and CDR2 SAAADI. Unmatched junction bases numbered 5, after V lost 2 bases and J lost 3 bases. The CDR3 contains 16 residues. The clonotype was recovered from a girl aged 2-17 years with multiple sclerosis. Source material: blood. The chain is built from TRBV10-2 and TRBJ2-5; 11 bases line up with TRBD1. CDR3 region: CASSEIRTGGEETQYF. CDR3 sequence (DNA): TGCGCCAGCAGTGAGATCAGGACAGGGGGCGAAGAGACCCAGTACTTC.